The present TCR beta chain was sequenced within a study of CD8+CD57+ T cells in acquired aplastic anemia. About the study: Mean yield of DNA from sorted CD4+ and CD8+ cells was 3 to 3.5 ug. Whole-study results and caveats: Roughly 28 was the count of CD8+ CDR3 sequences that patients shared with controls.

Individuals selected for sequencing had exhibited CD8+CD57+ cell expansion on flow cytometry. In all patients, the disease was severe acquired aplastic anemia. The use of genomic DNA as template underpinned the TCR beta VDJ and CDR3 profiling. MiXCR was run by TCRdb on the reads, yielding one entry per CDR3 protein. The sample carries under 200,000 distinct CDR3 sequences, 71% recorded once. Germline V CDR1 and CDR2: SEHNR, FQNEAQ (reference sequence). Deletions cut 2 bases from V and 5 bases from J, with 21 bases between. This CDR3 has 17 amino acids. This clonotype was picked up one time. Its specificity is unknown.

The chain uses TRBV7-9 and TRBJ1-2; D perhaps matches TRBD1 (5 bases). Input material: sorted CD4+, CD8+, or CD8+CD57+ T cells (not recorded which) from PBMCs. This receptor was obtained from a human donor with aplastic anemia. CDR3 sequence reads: CASSLLPPRLKGYGYTF. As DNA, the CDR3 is TGTGCCAGCAGCTTACTCCCCCCTCGCCTGAAGGGGTATGGCTACACCTTC.